This T cell receptor (beta chain) was retrieved from a study of T cell responses to AZD1222 COVID-19 vaccine. Findings of the study overall: No repertoire was sampled before or during the peak T cell response, only after it. In the spike-specific TCR repertoire, nearly half reportedly target unmutated variant regions.

Pooled together were second doses at about 4 or about 12 weeks. The table lists this clone with a count of one. Its antigen is undetermined. Sequencing used immunoSEQ multiplex PCR; TCRdb keeps in-frame clones, though not all of them. The table shows approximately 80,000 clones, with approximately 85% occurring only once. The sequencing here drew on peripheral blood, taken 28 days after the second AZD1222 dose. The receptor comes from an adult who received the AZD1222 COVID-19 vaccine.

CDR3 amino acids: CASSDSNRGTEAFF. In nucleotides, the CDR3 is TGTGCCAGCAGTGACTCAAACAGGGGCACTGAAGCTTTCTTT. V gene TRBV6-4 combines with J gene TRBJ1-1, with 7 bases matching TRBD1. CDR3 length: 14 residues. Germline trimming cut 0 bases from V and 4 bases from J; bases unmatched to any gene: 2. Germline-derived CDR1 and CDR2 are MRHNA and SNTAGT.